This T cell receptor beta chain emerged from a study of response to subunit inactivated influenza vaccine. Study observations and caveats: Seasonal influenza vaccination, on each occasion, was suggested by the authors to recruit few new T cells.

This CDR3 comprises 16 residues. The V gene lost 4 bases and the J gene lost 6 bases, with 16 bases spanning the gap. CDR1 is SGHTA and CDR2 is FQGNSA in the germline V gene. Of note for this clonotype: Its antigen is undetermined.

TCRdb re-derived calls from the RT-PCR reads in MiXCR, one entry per CDR3 protein. The table lists 700,000 to 800,000 distinct CDR3 sequences, approximately 18% of them singletons. The starting material was PBMCs from blood, obtained roughly 5 days after vaccination. V and J are TRBV7-2 and TRBJ1-6; a weak D match, TRBD1 (5 bases). This sequence originates from a man between 45 and 60 years old who received an inactivated influenza vaccine. CDR3 amino acids: CASSSQGRMINSPLHF. CDR3 nucleotides: TGTGCCAGCAGCTCCCAGGGACGGATGATTAATTCACCCCTCCACTTT.